Detailed here is one TCR beta chain. Clones were read by immunoSEQ multiplex PCR, and TCRdb kept only the in-frame ones, dropping some. The sample includes around 140,000 clones, roughly 90% of them seen just once. The CDR3 runs to 15 residues. The ends lost 5 bases at V and 7 bases at J; junction bases unmatched: 11. Per germline, CDR1 ENHRY and CDR2 SYGVKD. This specimen belongs to a study of blood T cell repertoires in COVID-19. Study-wide context: From T cells, B-cell-depleted T cells, or PBMCs came the material, which was cDNA or gDNA.

Sequencing was done on a sample of peripheral blood. V usage is TRBV10-3 and J usage is TRBJ2-1; 7 positions match TRBD1. This receptor was identified in a man aged 50 to 60 with active or convalescent COVID-19. CDR3 DNA: TGTGCCATCAGTAACACAGGGGTTTTGCAGAATGAGCAGTTCTTC. Its translation: CAISNTGVLQNEQFF.